These 14 T cell receptor beta chains were sequenced from one sample in a study of T cell clonality in common variable immunodeficiency. The table came from immunoSEQ multiplex PCR; TCRdb's copy has only in-frame clones and leaves some out. The repertoire consists of roughly 25,000 clones, none detected only once. Study-level points and caveats: Reportedly, TCR beta sequences from common variable immunodeficiency showed fewer deletions and N-nucleotide insertions.

These receptors lack a known antigen. What was sequenced was peripheral blood mononuclear cells. These receptors came from a human donor with common variable immunodeficiency.

This clone was recorded many times. The read ends 3 residues shy of where the CDR3 ends; the end is completed using the germline J gene. The chain carries TRBV10-3 and TRBJ2-3; TRBD2 matches at 7 bases. The germline V gene encodes CDR1 ENHRY and CDR2 SYGVKD. V shed 3 bases, J shed 2 bases, and the junction held 2 bases outside the gene matches. The CDR3 is 14 amino acids. The covered CDR3 bases are TGTGCCATCAGTGATGCGGGAGTCACAGATACG. Its translation: CAISDAGVTDT. The full CDR3 is CAISDAGVTDTQYF.

This clone occurred a few times. The sequenced fragment ends 3 residues before the CDR3 boundary, so the rest is inferred from the germline J gene. This chain connects TRBV2 to TRBJ2-1; 11 bases match TRBD2. V was clipped by 5 bases and J by 4 bases; unmatched bases: 7. This CDR3 contains 16 residues. The germline V gene encodes CDR1 SNHLY and CDR2 FYNNEI. CDR3 bases read: TGTGCCAGCAGTCGGGTAGCGGGAGGGCCTTACAATGAG. Residues: CASSRVAGGPYNE. The entire CDR3 protein is CASSRVAGGPYNEQFF.

This clone was found many times. The covered CDR3 bases are TGCAGTGCTGAGAGGGGGCATGACTTTAGCACAGATACG. It codes for CSAERGHDFSTDT. The CDR3, in full, reads CSAERGHDFSTDTQYF. V gene TRBV20-1 combines with J gene TRBJ2-3, with 7 bases identical to TRBD1. The DNA ends 3 residues before the CDR3 does, and the rest of the CDR3 is filled in from the germline J gene. Germline V gene lookup returns CDR1 DFQATT and CDR2 SNEGSKA (reference sequence). CDR3 length: 16 residues. J lost 0 bases, V lost 5 bases, and 11 bases had no gene match.

This clone has more than one count but fewer than ten. The CDR3 extends 3 residues past the end of the read, so its final part is completed from the germline J gene. The chain uses TRBV7-2 and TRBJ1-3, with D tentatively TRBD1 (6 bases). This CDR3 contains 14 residues. The germline V and J ends were trimmed by 6 bases and 3 bases, with 12 bases remaining between them. Germline-derived CDR1 and CDR2 are SGHTA and FQGNSA. The CDR3 DNA, read in part, is TGTGCCAGCAGTACGACAGGAGTTGGAAACACC. Its protein product is CASSTTGVGNT. The entire CDR3 protein is CASSTTGVGNTIYF.

This clone was found many times. The CDR3 is cut off 3 residues early in the read; its end comes from the germline J gene. The chain couples TRBV20-1 to TRBJ2-3; perhaps TRBD2 as D (6 bases). This CDR3 region has 15 residues. Deletions cut 1 base from V and 5 bases from J, with 16 bases between. Germline-derived CDR1 and CDR2 are DFQATT and SNEGSKA (reference sequence). CDR3 in amino acids: CSARGAGQGVDTQYF. The CDR3 DNA, read in part, is TGCAGTGCTAGAGGTGCGGGGCAGGGAGTAGATACG.

This clone was counted between two and nine times. CDR3: CASSIGRDNEQFF. The covered CDR3 bases are TGTGCCAGTAGTATAGGCAGGGACAATGAG. This chain joins TRBV19 and TRBJ2-1; possibly TRBD1 for D (5 bases). The read ends 3 residues early relative to the CDR3; the germline J gene fills the gap. Trimming cost V 1 base and J 5 bases, with 6 bases left between them. Germline CDR1 reads LNHDA; CDR2 reads SQIVND (reference sequence). This CDR3 has 13 amino acids.

This clone was detected ten times or more. The read ends 3 residues shy of where the CDR3 ends; the end is completed using the germline J gene. V usage is TRBV19 and J usage is TRBJ2-2; D call uncertain. CDR3 size: 14 residues. V dropped 8 bases and J dropped 3 bases, with 13 bases sitting between them. Germline V gene sequence: CDR1 LNHDA, CDR2 SQIVND (reference sequence). The covered CDR3 bases are TGTGCCAGTCGAACCGGGTCTTACACCGGGGAG. It specifies CASRTGSYTGE. The full CDR3 reads CASRTGSYTGELFF.

This clone has just a few counts. The read finishes 3 residues shy of the CDR3 end, and the germline J gene is used to complete it. The chain uses TRBV5-1 and TRBJ2-2; unclear D gene. This CDR3 is built from 14 residues. V lost 4 bases, J lost 5 bases, and 12 bases lay in between. Germline V gene sequence: CDR1 SGHRS, CDR2 YFSETQ. Here the CDR3 reads CASSPVPLTGELFF. Partial CDR3 DNA: TGCGCCAGCAGCCCCGTTCCCCTTACCGGGGAG. The entire variable domain, with the rest obtained from reference TRBV5-1 and TRBJ2-2, is as follows: KAGVTQTPRYLIKTRGQQVTLSCSPISGHRSVSWYQQTPGQGLQFLFEYFSETQRNKGNFPGRFSGRQFSNSRSEMNVSTLELGDSALYLCASSPVPLTGELFFGEGSRLTVL.

On this clone itself: The read halts 3 residues ahead of the CDR3 end, with the missing end drawn from the germline J gene. The chain has TRBV20-1 and TRBJ2-7, with D possibly matching TRBD2 (5 bases). The germline CDR1 and CDR2 sequences are DFQATT and SNEGSKA (reference sequence). The ends were cut back, 3 bases at V and 6 bases at J, with 15 bases in the middle. The CDR3 is 13 residues long. The CDR3 loop is CSASAVSRGEQYF. CDR3 bases read: TGCAGTGCTAGTGCCGTAAGCCGGGGCGAG.

Comment on this clone: The DNA ends 3 residues before the CDR3 does, and the rest of the CDR3 is filled in from the germline J gene. The chain uses TRBV5-1 and TRBJ1-6; D gene uncertain. The V end lost 6 bases, the J end lost 10 bases, and 11 bases lay between the germline ends. CDR3 size: 12 residues. CDR1 is SGHRS, CDR2 YFSETQ, per germline. CDR3: CASKQSGSPLHF. CDR3 DNA (partial): TGCGCCAGCAAACAGAGTGGATCACCC.

There are a few counts of this clone. The read is 3 residues too short to cover the CDR3 end, so that end is filled in from the germline J gene. V gene TRBV7-2 combines with J gene TRBJ2-2, with D possibly TRBD1 on 5 matching bases. This CDR3 has 14 residues. V lost 1 base, J lost 5 bases, and 8 bases lay in between. Germline CDR1 SGHTA, CDR2 FQGNSA. CDR3 sequence reads: CASSLGRGTGELFF. The sequenced part of the CDR3 DNA is TGTGCCAGCAGCTTAGGAAGGGGAACCGGGGAG.

In the case of this clone: The CDR3 is cut off 3 residues early in the read; its end comes from the germline J gene. The chain links TRBV6-1 to TRBJ2-3; D is ambiguous. Trimming stripped 4 bases from V and 1 base from J, with 9 bases between. Germline-derived CDR1 and CDR2 are MNHNS and SASEGT. This CDR3 has 14 amino acids. CDR3 region: CASSGQVRTDTQYF. The sequenced part of the CDR3 DNA is TGTGCCAGCAGTGGCCAGGTCCGCACAGATACG.

This clone occurred many times. The CDR3 is cut off 3 residues early in the read; its end comes from the germline J gene. The V gene is TRBV7-2, the J gene TRBJ2-1; TRBD2 is a possible D gene (5 bases). CDR3 length: 12 residues. CDR1 SGHTA and CDR2 FQGNSA come from the germline V gene. V was cut by 5 bases and J by 7 bases, with 9 bases left in between. Here the CDR3 reads CASSVDLNEQFF. Partial CDR3 DNA: TGTGCCAGCAGCGTGGACTTGAATGAG. Based on the CDR3 plus reference TRBV7-2 and TRBJ2-1, the full variable domain is GAGVSQSPSNKVTEKGKDVELRCDPISGHTALYWYRQSLGQGLEFLIYFQGNSAPDKSGLPSDRFSAERTGGSVSTLTIQRTQQEDSAVYLCASSVDLNEQFFGPGTRLTVL.

This clone was counted a few times. Coverage ceases 3 residues before the CDR3 finishes, and the germline J gene fills in the end. The chain recombines TRBV30 with TRBJ1-6, with D possibly TRBD1 on 5 matching bases. This CDR3 region has 14 residues. Germline V gene sequence: CDR1 GTSNPN, CDR2 SVGIG (reference sequence). Trimming left V 0 bases short and J 9 bases short, with 12 bases between. The CDR3 reads CAWSVVGDASPLHF. The part of the CDR3 DNA that was read is TGTGCCTGGAGTGTGGTAGGGGATGCTTCACCC.